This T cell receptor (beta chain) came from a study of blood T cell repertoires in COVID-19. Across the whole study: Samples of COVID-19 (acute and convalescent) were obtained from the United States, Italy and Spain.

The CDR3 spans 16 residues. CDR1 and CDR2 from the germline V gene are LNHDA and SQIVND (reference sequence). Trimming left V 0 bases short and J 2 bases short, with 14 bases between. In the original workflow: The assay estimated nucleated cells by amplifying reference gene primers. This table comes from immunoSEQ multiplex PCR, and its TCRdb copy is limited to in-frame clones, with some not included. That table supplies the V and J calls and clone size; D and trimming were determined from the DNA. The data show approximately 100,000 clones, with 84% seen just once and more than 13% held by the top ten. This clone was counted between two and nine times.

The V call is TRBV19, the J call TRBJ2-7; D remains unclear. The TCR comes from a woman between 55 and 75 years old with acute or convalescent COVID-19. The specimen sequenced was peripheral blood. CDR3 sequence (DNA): TGTGCCAGTAGTATAGATTTGAGTACCCTGACCTACGAGCAGTACTTC. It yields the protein CASSIDLSTLTYEQYF.